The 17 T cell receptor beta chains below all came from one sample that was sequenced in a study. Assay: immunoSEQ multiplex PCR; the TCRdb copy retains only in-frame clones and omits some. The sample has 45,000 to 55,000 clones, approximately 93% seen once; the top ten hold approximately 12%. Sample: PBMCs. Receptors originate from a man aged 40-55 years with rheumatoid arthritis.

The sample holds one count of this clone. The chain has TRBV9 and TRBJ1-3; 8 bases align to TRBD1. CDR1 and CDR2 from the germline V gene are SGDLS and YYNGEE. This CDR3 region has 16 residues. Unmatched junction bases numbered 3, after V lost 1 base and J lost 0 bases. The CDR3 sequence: CASSVTGGDSGNTIYF. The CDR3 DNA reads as TGTGCCAGCAGCGTAACAGGGGGGGACTCTGGAAACACCATATATTTT.

DNA for the CDR3: TGTGCCAGCAGCGCCGGGACGGCGAGCCAAGAGACCCAGTACTTC. Its protein product is CASSAGTASQETQYF. The V call is TRBV11-2, the J call TRBJ2-5; perhaps D is TRBD1 or TRBD2 (5 bases each). From germline, CDR1 is SGHAT and CDR2 FQNNGV. V was cut by 5 bases and J by 1 base, with 14 bases left in between. This CDR3 region has 15 residues.

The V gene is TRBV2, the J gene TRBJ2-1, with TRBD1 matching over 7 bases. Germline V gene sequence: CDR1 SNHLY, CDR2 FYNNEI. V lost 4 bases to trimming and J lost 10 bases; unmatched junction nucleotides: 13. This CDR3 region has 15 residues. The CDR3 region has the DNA TGTGCCAGCAGTGCTTCGACAGGGTCTAGTCGGGAGCAGTTCTTC. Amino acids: CASSASTGSSREQFF.

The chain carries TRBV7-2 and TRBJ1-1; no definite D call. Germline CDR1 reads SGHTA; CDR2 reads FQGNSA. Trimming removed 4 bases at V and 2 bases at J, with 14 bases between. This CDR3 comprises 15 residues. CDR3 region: CASSSYQALNTEAFF. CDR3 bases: TGTGCCAGCAGCTCTTACCAGGCCTTAAACACTGAAGCTTTCTTT. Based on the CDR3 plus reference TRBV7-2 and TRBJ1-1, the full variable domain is GAGVSQSPSNKVTEKGKDVELRCDPISGHTALYWYRQSLGQGLEFLIYFQGNSAPDKSGLPSDRFSAERTGGSVSTLTIQRTQQEDSAVYLCASSSYQALNTEAFFGQGTRLTVV.

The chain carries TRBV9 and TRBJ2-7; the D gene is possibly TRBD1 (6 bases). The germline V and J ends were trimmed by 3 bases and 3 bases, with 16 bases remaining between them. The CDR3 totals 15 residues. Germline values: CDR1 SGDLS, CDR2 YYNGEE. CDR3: CASSGTGTPFYEQYF. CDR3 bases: TGTGCCAGCAGCGGAACCGGGACACCCTTCTACGAGCAGTACTTC.

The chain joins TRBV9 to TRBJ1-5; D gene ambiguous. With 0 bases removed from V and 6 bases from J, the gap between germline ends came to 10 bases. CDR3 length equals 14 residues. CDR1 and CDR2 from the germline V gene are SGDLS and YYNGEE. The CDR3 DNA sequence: TGTGCCAGCAGCGTAGACACAGCCGCTCAGCCCCAGCATTTT. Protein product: CASSVDTAAQPQHF.

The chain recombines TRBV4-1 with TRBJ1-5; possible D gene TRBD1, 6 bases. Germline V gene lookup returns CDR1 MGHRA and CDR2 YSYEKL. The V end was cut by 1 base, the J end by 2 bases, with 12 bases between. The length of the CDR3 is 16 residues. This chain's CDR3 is CASSQGRGAGNQPQHF. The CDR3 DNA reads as TGCGCCAGCAGCCAAGGCCGGGGGGCTGGCAATCAGCCCCAGCATTTT.

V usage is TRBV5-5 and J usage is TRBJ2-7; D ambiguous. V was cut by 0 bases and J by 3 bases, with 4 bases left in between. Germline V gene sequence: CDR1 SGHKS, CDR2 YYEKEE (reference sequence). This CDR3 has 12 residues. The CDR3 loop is CASSLDHYEQYF. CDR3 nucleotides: TGTGCCAGCAGCTTGGATCACTACGAGCAGTACTTC.

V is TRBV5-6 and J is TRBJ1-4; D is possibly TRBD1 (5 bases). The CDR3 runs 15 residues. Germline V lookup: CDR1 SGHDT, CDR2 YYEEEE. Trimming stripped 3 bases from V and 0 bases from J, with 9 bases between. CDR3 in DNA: TGTGCCAGCAGCTCCTGGGGCTCAACTAATGAAAAACTGTTTTTT. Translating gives CASSSWGSTNEKLFF.

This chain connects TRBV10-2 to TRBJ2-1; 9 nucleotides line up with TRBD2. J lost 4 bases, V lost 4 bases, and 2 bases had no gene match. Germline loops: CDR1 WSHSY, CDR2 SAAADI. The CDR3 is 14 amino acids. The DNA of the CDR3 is TGCGCCAGCAGTGGGCTAGCGGGGTACAATGAGCAGTTCTTC. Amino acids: CASSGLAGYNEQFF.

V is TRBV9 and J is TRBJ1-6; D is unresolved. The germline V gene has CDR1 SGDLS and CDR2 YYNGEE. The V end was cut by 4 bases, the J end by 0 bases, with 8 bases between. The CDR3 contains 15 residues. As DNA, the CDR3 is TGTGCCAGCAGCCCCGAAGGCTCCTATAATTCACCCCTCCACTTT. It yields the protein CASSPEGSYNSPLHF.

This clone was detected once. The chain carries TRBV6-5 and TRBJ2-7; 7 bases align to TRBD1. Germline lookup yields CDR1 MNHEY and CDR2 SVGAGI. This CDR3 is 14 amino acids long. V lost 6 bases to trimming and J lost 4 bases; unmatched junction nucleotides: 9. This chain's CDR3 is CASSRNQGEYEQYF. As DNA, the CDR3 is TGTGCCAGCAGCCGGAATCAGGGGGAATACGAGCAGTACTTC.

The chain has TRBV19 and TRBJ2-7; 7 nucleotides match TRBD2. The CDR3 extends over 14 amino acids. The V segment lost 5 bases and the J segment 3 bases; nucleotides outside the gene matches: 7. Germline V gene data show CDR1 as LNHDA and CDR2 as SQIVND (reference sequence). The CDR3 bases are TGTGCCAGTAGTGCCCTATGGGGGGGCTACGAGCAGTACTTC. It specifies CASSALWGGYEQYF.

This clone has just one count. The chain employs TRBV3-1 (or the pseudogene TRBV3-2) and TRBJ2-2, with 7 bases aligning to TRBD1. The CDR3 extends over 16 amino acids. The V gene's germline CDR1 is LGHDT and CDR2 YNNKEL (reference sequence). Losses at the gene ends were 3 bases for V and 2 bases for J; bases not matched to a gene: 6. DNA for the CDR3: TGTGCCAGCAGCCACTCCGGGGACAGTAACACCGGGGAGCTGTTTTTT. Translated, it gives CASSHSGDSNTGELFF.

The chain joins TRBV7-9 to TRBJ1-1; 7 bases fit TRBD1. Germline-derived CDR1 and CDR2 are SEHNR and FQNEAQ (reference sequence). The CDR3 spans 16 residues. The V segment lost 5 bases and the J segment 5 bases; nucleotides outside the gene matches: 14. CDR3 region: CASSLRDRVRYTEAFF. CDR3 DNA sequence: TGTGCCAGCAGCCTTCGCGACAGGGTAAGATATACTGAAGCTTTCTTT.

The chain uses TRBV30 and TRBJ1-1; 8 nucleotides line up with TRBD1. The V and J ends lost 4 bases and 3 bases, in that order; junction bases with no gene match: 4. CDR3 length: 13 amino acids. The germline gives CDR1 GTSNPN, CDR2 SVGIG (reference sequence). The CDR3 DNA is TGTGCCTGGAAGTCAGGGGGCTACACTGAAGCTTTCTTT. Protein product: CAWKSGGYTEAFF.

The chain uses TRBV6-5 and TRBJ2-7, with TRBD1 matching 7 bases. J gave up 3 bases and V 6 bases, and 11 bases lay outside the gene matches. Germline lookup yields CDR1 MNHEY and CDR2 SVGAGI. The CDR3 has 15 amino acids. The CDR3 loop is CASSAMLGQNYEQYF. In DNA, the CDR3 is TGTGCCAGCAGCGCCATGTTGGGACAGAACTACGAGCAGTACTTC.